The entry that follows covers one TCR beta chain sequence. The target antigen is unknown. This sample is part of a study of T cell responses to AZD1222 COVID-19 vaccine. The study, taken as a whole, reports: Increases in Spike-specific TCR breadth and depth were seen after two AZD1222 doses. The study found vaccine-associated CD4 TCRs spanning spike, dominant at 160-218 and 743-854.

V was shortened by 3 bases and J by 6 bases, with 9 bases between the two germline ends. Germline CDR1 and CDR2: SGHTA and FQGNSA. This CDR3 spans 14 amino acids. Clones were sequenced by immunoSEQ multiplex PCR, and TCRdb holds only the in-frame ones, with some missing. The table includes about 150,000 clones, 85% to 95% detected once. This chain uses TRBV7-2 with TRBJ1-6, with D perhaps matching TRBD1 (5 bases). Specimen: peripheral blood, collected on day 0 of AZD1222 vaccination. The TCR sequence derives from an adult in good health. Here the CDR3 reads CASSLTELNSPLHF. The CDR3 DNA reads as TGTGCCAGCAGCTTGACAGAACTTAATTCACCCCTCCACTTT.